This TCR beta chain was retrieved from a study of T cell responses to AZD1222 COVID-19 vaccine. Turning to the study itself: Recipients boosted at about 4 weeks or about 12 weeks are pooled. Points from the study as a whole: Spike-specific TCR depth and breadth grew after two AZD1222 doses. White British donors predominated, females outnumbered males, and clonal diversity was possibly underestimated. Reportedly, nearly half of unique spike TCRs recognized epitopes outside B.1.351/B.1.1.7 mutations.

The V end lost 1 base, the J end lost 6 bases, and 12 bases lay between the germline ends. The CDR3 spans 14 residues. Germline lookup yields CDR1 SGHKS and CDR2 YYEKEE (reference sequence). As for this clone: Its antigen is currently unknown.

This table comes from immunoSEQ multiplex PCR, and its TCRdb copy is limited to in-frame clones, with some not included. The table includes around 160,000 clones, 85% to 95% detected once. The sample was peripheral blood, taken on day 0 of AZD1222 vaccination. The clonotype comes from an adult in good health. The V gene is TRBV5-5, the J gene TRBJ2-3; unclear D gene. In DNA, the CDR3 is TGTGCCAGCAGCTTGAGGGCCGCCTGGGATACGCAGTATTTT. Translating gives CASSLRAAWDTQYF.